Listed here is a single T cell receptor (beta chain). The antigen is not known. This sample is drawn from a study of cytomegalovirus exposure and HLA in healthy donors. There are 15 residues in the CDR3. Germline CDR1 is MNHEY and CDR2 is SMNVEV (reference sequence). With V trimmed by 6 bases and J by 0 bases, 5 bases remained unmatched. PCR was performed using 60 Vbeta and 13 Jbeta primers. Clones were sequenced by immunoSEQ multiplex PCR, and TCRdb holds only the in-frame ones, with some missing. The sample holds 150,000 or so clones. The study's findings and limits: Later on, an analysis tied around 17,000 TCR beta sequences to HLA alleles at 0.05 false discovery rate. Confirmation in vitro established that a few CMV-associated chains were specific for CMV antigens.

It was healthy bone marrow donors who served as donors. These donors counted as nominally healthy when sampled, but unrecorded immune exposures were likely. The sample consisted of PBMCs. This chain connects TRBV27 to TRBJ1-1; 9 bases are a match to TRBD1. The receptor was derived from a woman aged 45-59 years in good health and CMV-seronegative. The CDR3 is CASSWTGAMNTEAFF. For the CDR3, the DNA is TGTGCCAGCAGCTGGACAGGGGCCATGAACACTGAAGCTTTCTTT.